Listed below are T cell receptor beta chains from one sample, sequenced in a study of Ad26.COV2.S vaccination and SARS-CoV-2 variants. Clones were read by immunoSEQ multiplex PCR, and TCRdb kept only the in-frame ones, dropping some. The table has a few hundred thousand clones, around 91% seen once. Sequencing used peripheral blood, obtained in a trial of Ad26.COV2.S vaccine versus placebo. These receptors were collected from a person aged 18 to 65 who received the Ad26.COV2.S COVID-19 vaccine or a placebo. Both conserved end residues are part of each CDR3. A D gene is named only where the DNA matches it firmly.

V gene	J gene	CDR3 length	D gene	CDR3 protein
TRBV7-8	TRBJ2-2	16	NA	CASSLRQGVVAGELFF
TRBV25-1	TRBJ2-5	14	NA	CASSGGLYQETQYF
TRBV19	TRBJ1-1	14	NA	CASIGRESNTEAFF
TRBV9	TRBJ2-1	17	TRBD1	CASSVVPGGASYNEQFF
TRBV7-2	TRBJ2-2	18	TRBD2	CASRPWTSGRLWTGELFF
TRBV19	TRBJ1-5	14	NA	CASSIDRNNQPQHF
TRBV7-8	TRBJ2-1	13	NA	CASSPSPHNEQFF
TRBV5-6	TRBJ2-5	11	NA	CASSLERDTYF
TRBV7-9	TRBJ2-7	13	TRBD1	CASSLAAGDREYF
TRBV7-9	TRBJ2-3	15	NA	CASSLVRPSTDTQYF
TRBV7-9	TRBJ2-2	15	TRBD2	CASRALAGVHGELFF
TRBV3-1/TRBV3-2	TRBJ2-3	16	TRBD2	CASSLRLAGGTDTQYF
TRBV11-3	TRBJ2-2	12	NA	CASSKNTGELFF
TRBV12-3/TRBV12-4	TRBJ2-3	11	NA	CASSRTDTQYF
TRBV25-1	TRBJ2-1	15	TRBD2	CASSENWGGTNEQFF
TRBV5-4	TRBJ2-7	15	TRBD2	CASSQGLAGKYEQYF
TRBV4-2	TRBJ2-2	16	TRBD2	CASSPTGAGATGELFF
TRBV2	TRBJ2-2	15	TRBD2	CASRNSGRGPGELFF
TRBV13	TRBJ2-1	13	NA	CASSLPEGQGQFF
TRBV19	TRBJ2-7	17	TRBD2	CASSTYYGTNPSYEQYF
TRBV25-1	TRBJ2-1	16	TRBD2	CASSEWGGRGANEQFF
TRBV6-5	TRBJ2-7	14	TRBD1	CASSKTRDSYEQYF
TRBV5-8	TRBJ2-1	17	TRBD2	CASSLVLAVFSYNEQFF
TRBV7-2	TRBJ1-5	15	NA	CASSPSGGSNQPQHF
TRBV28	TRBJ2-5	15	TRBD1	CASTSKKGQGETQYF
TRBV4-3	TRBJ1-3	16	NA	CASSQDRGISGNTIYF
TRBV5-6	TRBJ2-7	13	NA	CASSLPAGYEQYF
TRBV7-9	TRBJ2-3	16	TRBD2	CASRTIAGGFTDTQYF
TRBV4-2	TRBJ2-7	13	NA	CASSQVGPYEQYF
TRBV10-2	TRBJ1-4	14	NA	CASSERGTDEKLFF
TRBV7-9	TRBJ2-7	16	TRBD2	CASSQILAGGSNEQYF
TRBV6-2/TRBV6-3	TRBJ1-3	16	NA	CASNPGGWGDGNTIYF
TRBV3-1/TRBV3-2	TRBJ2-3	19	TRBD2	CASSQRTSGRKFVSDTQYF
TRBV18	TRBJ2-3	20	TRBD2	CASSPRSGTSGRSSTDTQYF
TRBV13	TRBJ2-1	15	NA	CASSLLLSSYNEQFF
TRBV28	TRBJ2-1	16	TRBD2	CASSLTTSGSKYEQFF
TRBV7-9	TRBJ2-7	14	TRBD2	CASSLRAGGYEQYF
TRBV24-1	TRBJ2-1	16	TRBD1	CATSGSGQGLKNEQFF
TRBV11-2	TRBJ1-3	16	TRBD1	CASSLGQGNSGNTIYF
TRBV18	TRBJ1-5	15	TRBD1	CASSPTQGAGQPQHF
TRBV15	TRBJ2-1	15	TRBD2	CATSRDRGRLAEQFF
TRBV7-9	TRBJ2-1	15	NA	CASSLGPSVYNEQFF
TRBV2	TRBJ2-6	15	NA	CASGGHRSGANVLTF
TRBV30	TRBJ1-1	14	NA	CAWSVRQMDTEAFF
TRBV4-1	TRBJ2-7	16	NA	CASSQGGVGSSYEQYF
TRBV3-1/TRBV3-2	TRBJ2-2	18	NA	CASSHPPVGVAVSGELFF
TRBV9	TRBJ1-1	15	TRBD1	CASSVDRGLNTEAFF
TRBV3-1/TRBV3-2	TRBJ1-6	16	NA	CASSQGGGGISSPLHF
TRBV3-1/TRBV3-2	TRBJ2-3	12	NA	CASSPNTDTQYF
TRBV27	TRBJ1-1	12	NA	CASFRGHTEAFF
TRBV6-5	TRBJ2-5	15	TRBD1	CASSYATGYQETQYF
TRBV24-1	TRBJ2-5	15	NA	CATSDTPGGQETQYF
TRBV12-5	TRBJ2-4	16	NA	CASGLVEGRAKNIQYF
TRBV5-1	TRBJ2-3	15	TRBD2	CASGSSGGRADTQYF
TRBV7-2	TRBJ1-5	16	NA	CASSPTGSYSNQPQHF
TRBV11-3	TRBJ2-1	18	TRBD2	CASSLEGGTSGAYNEQFF
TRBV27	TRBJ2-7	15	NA	CASSSRAGRGYEQYF
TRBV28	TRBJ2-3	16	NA	CASSPGTLASTDTQYF
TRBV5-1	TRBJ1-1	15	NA	CASSFTRITNTEAFF
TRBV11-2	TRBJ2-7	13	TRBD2	CASSVAGAYEQYF